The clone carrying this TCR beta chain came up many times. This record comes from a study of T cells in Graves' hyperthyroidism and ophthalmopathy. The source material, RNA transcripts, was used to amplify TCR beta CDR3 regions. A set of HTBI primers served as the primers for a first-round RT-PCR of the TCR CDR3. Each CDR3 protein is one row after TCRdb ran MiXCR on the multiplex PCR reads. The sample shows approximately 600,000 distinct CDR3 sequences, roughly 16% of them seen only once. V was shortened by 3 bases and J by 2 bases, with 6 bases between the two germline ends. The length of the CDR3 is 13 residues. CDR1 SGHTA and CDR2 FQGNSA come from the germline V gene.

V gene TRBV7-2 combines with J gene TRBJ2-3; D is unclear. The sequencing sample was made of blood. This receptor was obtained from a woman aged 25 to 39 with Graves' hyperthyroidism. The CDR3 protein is CASSLPNTDTQYF. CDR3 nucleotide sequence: TGTGCCAGCAGCTTGCCCAACACAGATACGCAGTATTTT.